The 22 T cell receptor beta chains listed next were all sequenced from one sample in a study of cytomegalovirus exposure and HLA in healthy donors. With 60 Vbeta and 13 Jbeta primers, the PCR was carried out. Profiling relied on immunoSEQ multiplex PCR, and the TCRdb table lists in-frame clones only, not all of them. Of about 150,000 clones listed, around four fifths were seen once; the top ten hold more than 1.3%. The sample comprised PBMCs. The source of these receptors is a male donor in good health and CMV-seronegative.

This sequence joins TRBV18 and TRBJ2-1; the match to TRBD2 covers 7 bases. Per germline, CDR1 KGHSH and CDR2 LQKENI. V shed 4 bases and J 0 bases; nucleotides not matched to a gene: 6. The CDR3 is 16 amino acids. This CDR3 is CASSRGLRNSYNEQFF. DNA for the CDR3: TGTGCCAGCTCACGGGGACTACGGAACTCCTACAATGAGCAGTTCTTC.

V is TRBV7-9 and J is TRBJ2-3, with 7 bases matching TRBD2. This CDR3 spans 15 amino acids. Germline CDR1 is SEHNR and CDR2 is FQNEAQ (reference sequence). V lost 1 base to trimming and J lost 3 bases; unmatched junction nucleotides: 4. The chain's CDR3 is CASSLGRGETDTQYF. The CDR3 DNA is TGTGCCAGCAGCTTAGGCCGGGGGGAAACAGATACGCAGTATTTT.

The genes are TRBV4-3 and TRBJ2-3; 11 nucleotides line up with TRBD2. Germline trimming cut 1 base from V and 6 bases from J; bases unmatched to any gene: 6. The CDR3 sequence is 16 residues long. Per the germline V gene, CDR1 is LGHNA and CDR2 is YSLEER. CDR3 sequence reads: CASSQGSSGGADTQYF. CDR3 nucleotide sequence: TGCGCCAGCAGCCAAGGTAGTAGCGGGGGGGCTGATACGCAGTATTTT.

The CDR3 is CASSQGGKANYGYTF. CDR3 DNA: TGTGCCAGCAGCCAAGGAGGCAAGGCTAACTATGGCTACACCTTC. This rearrangement joins TRBV14 to TRBJ1-2; no clear D. V shed 1 base and J shed 0 bases, with 9 bases lying between them. CDR3 size: 15 residues. Per the germline V gene, CDR1 is SGHDN and CDR2 is FVKESK.

The chain has TRBV5-5 and TRBJ1-5, with no clear D. The V gene's germline CDR1 is SGHKS and CDR2 YYEKEE (reference sequence). The V end lost 0 bases, the J end lost 0 bases, and 10 bases lay between the germline ends. The CDR3 is 16 residues long. The CDR3 DNA reads as TGTGCCAGCAGCTTGGGGCAGATTAATAGCAATCAGCCCCAGCATTTT. It codes for CASSLGQINSNQPQHF. Based on the CDR3 plus reference TRBV5-5 and TRBJ1-5, the full variable domain is DAGVTQSPTHLIKTRGQQVTLRCSPISGHKSVSWYQQVLGQGPQFIFQYYEKEERGRGNFPDRFSARQFPNYSSELNVNALLLGDSALYLCASSLGQINSNQPQHFGDGTRLSIL.

This clone was counted a few times. This chain links TRBV5-6 with TRBJ1-5; 7 bases match TRBD1. This CDR3 is 14 amino acids long. From germline, CDR1 is SGHDT and CDR2 YYEEEE. J lost 6 bases, V lost 2 bases, and 5 bases had no gene match. DNA for the CDR3: TGTGCCAGCAGCTTTTCGACAGGGATTCAGCCCCAGCATTTT. Translating it yields CASSFSTGIQPQHF.

This chain connects TRBV9 to TRBJ2-5; 7 bases are a match to TRBD1. The DNA end is a closer match to TRBJ2-7, so the J assignment may be wrong. The CDR3 contains 15 residues. The germline CDR1 and CDR2 sequences are SGDLS and YYNGEE. CDR3 region: CASSPQLQGYYEQYF. The CDR3 nucleotides are TGTGCCAGCAGCCCACAGTTACAGGGGTACTACGAGCAGTACTTC.

This clone occurred once. The genes are TRBV4-1 and TRBJ1-4; tentative D call: TRBD1 (5 bases). The CDR3 length is 16 residues. The V end lost 0 bases, the J end lost 8 bases, and 16 bases lay between the germline ends. Looked up from germline, CDR1 is MGHRA and CDR2 is YSYEKL. DNA of the CDR3: TGCGCCAGCAGCCAAGAAGGGCGGCAGGGAAACGAAAAACTGTTTTTT. It encodes CASSQEGRQGNEKLFF.

V is TRBV7-8 and J is TRBJ2-1; 9 bases are shared with TRBD2. V lost 4 bases to trimming and J lost 4 bases; unmatched junction nucleotides: 11. This CDR3 spans 17 amino acids. From germline, CDR1 is SGHVS and CDR2 FQNEAQ. The CDR3 nucleotides read TGTGCCAGCAGCTCCAGAGGTTCTAGCGGGGCGTACAATGAGCAGTTCTTC. It yields the protein CASSSRGSSGAYNEQFF. The full variable domain, with the rest looked up from reference TRBV7-8 and TRBJ2-1, is GAGVSQSPRYKVAKRGQDVALRCDPISGHVSLFWYQQALGQGPEFLTYFQNEAQLDKSGLPSDRFFAERPEGSVSTLKIQRTQQEDSAVYLCASSSRGSSGAYNEQFFGPGTRLTVL.

A single count supports this clone. This chain links TRBV27 with TRBJ2-7; D remains ambiguous. Germline V CDR1 and CDR2: MNHEY, SMNVEV (reference sequence). V lost 1 base to trimming and J lost 2 bases, with 15 bases between them. This CDR3 spans 16 amino acids. The CDR3 DNA sequence: TGTGCCAGCAGTTTATACCCGCAGCGAACTGCCTACGAGCAGTACTTC. This encodes CASSLYPQRTAYEQYF.

As concerns this clone: Without the conserved terminal phenylalanine or tryptophan, this CDR3 likely stems from a read error. The chain combines TRBV5-1 with TRBJ2-7, with D unclear. CDR3 length equals 11 residues. Germline CDR1 and CDR2: SGHRS and YFSETQ. V lost 4 bases to trimming and J lost 7 bases, with 9 bases between them. In nucleotides, the CDR3 is TGCGCCAGCAGCATTGGTGGGGAGCAGTACCTC. Encoded protein: CASSIGGEQYL.

CDR3 loop: CASRPSSGGLYNEQFF. CDR3 sequence (DNA): TGCGCCAGCAGACCCTCTAGCGGGGGGCTTTACAATGAGCAGTTCTTC. This chain connects TRBV5-1 to TRBJ2-1; 11 bases fit TRBD2. Germline assignment: CDR1 SGHRS and CDR2 YFSETQ. The CDR3 runs 16 residues. The ends lost 5 bases at V and 4 bases at J; junction bases unmatched: 8.

J is TRBJ2-7 and V is TRBV5-1, with D hard to call. CDR3 length equals 15 residues. Germline V gene data show CDR1 as SGHRS and CDR2 as YFSETQ. Trimming pared 0 bases from V and 0 bases from J, leaving 10 bases between. Written as DNA, the CDR3 is TGCGCCAGCAGCTTGGGTTTGGCTAGCTCCTACGAGCAGTACTTC. Its translation: CASSLGLASSYEQYF. Using reference TRBV5-1 and TRBJ2-7 for the parts outside the CDR3, the full variable domain is KAGVTQTPRYLIKTRGQQVTLSCSPISGHRSVSWYQQTPGQGLQFLFEYFSETQRNKGNFPGRFSGRQFSNSRSEMNVSTLELGDSALYLCASSLGLASSYEQYFGPGTRLTVT.

This rearrangement joins TRBV27 to TRBJ2-1; 10 nucleotides match TRBD1. Germline V gives CDR1 MNHEY, CDR2 SMNVEV (reference sequence). This CDR3 is built from 14 residues. J was trimmed by 9 bases and V by 4 bases; bases with no gene match: 6. The CDR3 reads CASSSRTGGTEQFF. As DNA, the CDR3 is TGTGCCAGCAGTTCCCGGACAGGGGGGACTGAGCAGTTCTTC.

This clone came up once. This sequence joins TRBV28 and TRBJ2-1, with TRBD2 as a possible D gene (6 bases). Germline CDR1 reads MDHEN; CDR2 reads SYDVKM. This CDR3 comprises 15 residues. Trimming shortened V by 5 bases and J by 1 base, and 12 bases separated the two germline ends. The CDR3 DNA reads TGTGCCAGCAGTCCCCGACTAGTTTCCTACAATGAGCAGTTCTTC. It translates to CASSPRLVSYNEQFF.

The rearrangement uses TRBV7-2 and TRBJ2-7; 12 bases align to TRBD2. V lost 3 bases to trimming and J lost 4 bases; unmatched junction nucleotides: 4. This CDR3 region has 15 residues. Germline CDR1 and CDR2: SGHTA and FQGNSA. The CDR3 DNA reads as TGTGCCAGCAGCTTTTCTAGCGGGGGGGAGTACGAGCAGTACTTC. Encoded protein: CASSFSSGGEYEQYF.

This clone was detected once. The rearrangement joins TRBV11-3 to TRBJ2-3; the D is unclear. V gave up 1 base and J gave up 5 bases, with 10 bases separating them. The CDR3 covers 14 residues. Germline CDR1 and CDR2: SGHNT and YENEEA. The CDR3 is CASSLAGYIDTQYF. CDR3 DNA sequence: TGTGCCAGCAGCTTAGCGGGTTACATAGATACGCAGTATTTT.

The J gene is TRBJ2-1, the V gene TRBV15; TRBD1 might be the D (5 bases). The CDR3 is 13 amino acids. V shed 8 bases and J shed 0 bases, with 8 bases lying between them. Germline V CDR1 and CDR2: LNHNV, YYDKDF (reference sequence). DNA of the CDR3: TGTGCCACCCGACAGAGCTCCTACAATGAGCAGTTCTTC. Protein sequence: CATRQSSYNEQFF. Looking up the rest from reference TRBV15 and TRBJ2-1 gives the full variable domain: DAMVIQNPRYQVTQFGKPVTLSCSQTLNHNVMYWYQQKSSQAPKLLFHYYDKDFNNEADTPDNFQSRRPNTSFCFLDIRSPGLGDTAMYLCATRQSSYNEQFFGPGTRLTVL.

This sequence joins TRBV6-5 and TRBJ2-1; D uncertain. The CDR3 runs to 13 residues. From germline, CDR1 is MNHEY and CDR2 SVGAGI. V was shortened by 2 bases and J by 5 bases, with 7 bases between the two germline ends. In nucleotides, the CDR3 is TGTGCCAGCAGTTACGCAGATAACAATGAGCAGTTCTTC. Its translation is CASSYADNNEQFF.

The chain carries TRBV7-9 and TRBJ1-5; TRBD1 matches at 12 bases. Trimming cost V 3 bases and J 7 bases; bases outside gene matches: 4. The CDR3 has 15 amino acids. Germline-derived CDR1 and CDR2 are SEHNR and FQNEAQ (reference sequence). This CDR3 is CASSLGTGGDQPQHF. The CDR3 bases are TGTGCCAGCAGCTTGGGGACAGGGGGCGACCAGCCCCAGCATTTT.

This clone was observed a single time. The V gene is TRBV5-5, the J gene TRBJ1-1; tentatively, D is TRBD1 (5 bases). The germline V gene has CDR1 SGHKS and CDR2 YYEKEE (reference sequence). V was pared by 3 bases and J by 0 bases, with 12 bases between. The CDR3 has 15 amino acids. CDR3 amino acids: CASSSNRSLNTEAFF. As DNA, the CDR3 is TGTGCCAGCAGCTCGAACAGGAGTTTGAACACTGAAGCTTTCTTT.

This sequence joins TRBV14 and TRBJ2-2, with TRBD1 as a possible D gene (5 bases). CDR1 SGHDN and CDR2 FVKESK come from the germline V gene. The CDR3 consists of 14 residues. V was trimmed by 4 bases and J by 7 bases, leaving 13 bases between them. The CDR3 protein is CASSRQTVGGELFF. CDR3 sequence (DNA): TGTGCCAGCAGCCGACAGACTGTGGGCGGGGAGCTGTTTTTT.